This T cell receptor (beta chain) comes out of a study of T cells after somatic rescue of genetic block. The length of the CDR3 is 12 residues. V lost 6 bases to trimming and J lost 3 bases, with 8 bases between them. CDR1 is WSHSY and CDR2 is SAAADI in the germline V gene. Sequenced by immunoSEQ multiplex PCR; TCRdb stores in-frame clones only, minus some. Altogether about 16,000 clones are present, 72% being singletons, with the ten largest covering more than 13%. The specimen sequenced was peripheral blood mononuclear cells (PBMCs). The chain carries TRBV10-2 and TRBJ2-5; D might be TRBD1 (5 bases). The TCR comes from a boy younger than 18. The DNA of the CDR3 is TGCGCCAGCAGGTCAGGGAAAGAGACCCAGTACTTC. This codes for CASRSGKETQYF.